The following is a T cell receptor beta chain sequence with its context. Vbeta (60) and Jbeta (13) primers were used in the PCR. Some clones are missing from TCRdb's copy, which holds only in-frame ones; the method was immunoSEQ multiplex PCR. The sample contains about 59,000 clones, 83% of which appear only once. Germline V gene data show CDR1 as LGHNA and CDR2 as YSLEER. The V end lost 2 bases, the J end lost 2 bases, and 6 bases lay between the germline ends. This CDR3 has 13 residues. These data are taken from a study of cytomegalovirus exposure and HLA in healthy donors. Nobody wrote down the CMV serostatus of this donor.

The sequenced sample consisted of PBMCs. The chain couples TRBV4-3 to TRBJ2-5; D is unclear. The source of this sequence is a human donor in good health. This CDR3 reads CASSQREQETQYF. In DNA, the CDR3 is TGCGCCAGCAGCCAACGCGAGCAAGAGACCCAGTACTTC.